Listed below are T cell receptor beta chains from one sample, sequenced in a study of cytomegalovirus exposure and HLA in healthy donors. Clones were sequenced by immunoSEQ multiplex PCR, and TCRdb holds only the in-frame ones, with some missing. The sample contains around 100,000 clones, approximately 71% of which appear only once. Sample: PBMCs. These receptors were obtained from a young woman in good health and CMV-seropositive. CDR3s include the opening cysteine and the closing phenylalanine or tryptophan. A D gene is named only where the DNA matches it firmly. Size is omitted from some rows. Given values are once, few, many or a class for expanded clones.

D: TRBD1; V: TRBV7-9; J: TRBJ2-7; size: .; CDR3: CSSSLAGQGTYEQYF; DNA: TGTTCCAGCAGCCTGGCGGGACAGGGTACCTACGAGCAGTACTTC
D: .; V: TRBV13; J: TRBJ2-7; size: .; CDR3: CASSLSVVGQVRYEQYF; DNA: TGTGCCAGCAGCTTATCGGTTGTGGGTCAGGTAAGGTACGAGCAGTACTTC
D: TRBD1; V: TRBV6-1; J: TRBJ2-7; size: .; CDR3: CASSESDRSVNEQYF; DNA: TGTGCCAGCAGTGAATCGGACAGGTCCGTGAACGAGCAGTACTTC
D: TRBD2; V: TRBV6-5; J: TRBJ2-7; size: .; CDR3: CASRTSGITYEQYF; DNA: TGTGCCAGCAGGACTAGCGGGATTACCTACGAGCAGTACTTC
D: TRBD1; V: TRBV7-2; J: TRBJ2-7; size: .; CDR3: CASSVTGDRYEQYF; DNA: TGTGCCAGCAGCGTGACAGGGGATCGCTACGAGCAGTACTTC
D: TRBD1; V: TRBV5-6; J: TRBJ2-1; size: .; CDR3: CASSLPGQGWFF; DNA: TGTGCCAGCAGCCTTCCGGGACAGGGGTGGTTCTTC
D: .; V: TRBV5-4; J: TRBJ2-3; size: .; CDR3: CASSQDRLAADTQYF; DNA: TGCGCCAGCAGCCAAGATCGTCTAGCAGCAGATACGCAGTATTTT
D: .; V: TRBV9; J: TRBJ1-4; size: .; CDR3: CASSPPTGNNEKLFF; DNA: TGTGCCAGCAGCCCCCCGACAGGAAATAATGAAAAACTGTTTTTT
D: TRBD2; V: TRBV6-1; J: TRBJ2-1; size: .; CDR3: CASSAIGTSGSRFYNEQFF; DNA: TGTGCCAGCAGTGCCATCGGGACTAGCGGGAGTCGATTTTACAATGAGCAGTTCTTC
D: TRBD1; V: TRBV15; J: TRBJ1-2; size: few; CDR3: CATSRGGTADGYTF; DNA: TGTGCCACCAGCAGAGGGGGGACAGCAGATGGCTACACCTTC
D: .; V: TRBV9; J: TRBJ2-5; size: .; CDR3: CASTPSSGGLEETQYF; DNA: TGTGCCAGCACCCCTTCGTCTGGGGGGTTGGAGGAGACCCAGTACTTC
D: .; V: TRBV21-1; J: TRBJ1-5; size: .; CDR3: CARSRDRGIEGNQPQHF; DNA: TGTGCCAGATCGCGGGACAGGGGGATTGAGGGCAATCAGCCCCAGCATTTT
D: .; V: TRBV9; J: TRBJ2-2; size: .; CDR3: CASSVPRGLNTGELFF; DNA: TGTGCCAGCAGTGTCCCTCGAGGGCTTAACACCGGGGAGCTGTTTTTT
D: TRBD1; V: TRBV29-1; J: TRBJ2-1; size: once; CDR3: CSASGQGVLDEQFF; DNA: TGCAGCGCCAGTGGACAGGGGGTTCTCGATGAGCAGTTCTTC
D: TRBD1; V: TRBV5-4; J: TRBJ2-2; size: .; CDR3: CASSLWDRGPSSGELFF; DNA: TGTGCCAGCAGCTTGTGGGACAGGGGCCCTTCCTCCGGGGAGCTGTTTTTT
D: .; V: TRBV27; J: TRBJ1-1; size: .; CDR3: CASKSLNTEAFF; DNA: TGTGCCAGCAAAAGTCTAAACACTGAAGCTTTCTTT
D: TRBD2; V: TRBV2; J: TRBJ2-7; size: .; CDR3: CASRETSGSPGEQYF; DNA: TGTGCCAGCAGGGAGACTAGCGGGTCCCCTGGAGAGCAGTACTTC
D: TRBD1; V: TRBV19; J: TRBJ2-7; size: few; CDR3: CASSIVGQAYEQYF; DNA: TGTGCCAGTAGTATAGTCGGACAGGCCTACGAGCAGTACTTC
D: .; V: TRBV27; J: TRBJ2-1; size: few; CDR3: CASTLGGLNNEQFF; DNA: TGTGCCAGCACCCTCGGCGGACTTAACAATGAGCAGTTCTTC
D: TRBD1; V: TRBV18; J: TRBJ1-3; size: few; CDR3: CASSPQTTGSGNTIYF; DNA: TGTGCCAGCTCACCGCAAACGACAGGGTCTGGAAACACCATATATTTT
D: .; V: TRBV27; J: TRBJ2-3; size: .; CDR3: CASSLRTTTDTQYF; DNA: TGTGCCAGCAGTTTAAGGACAACCACAGATACGCAGTATTTT
D: .; V: TRBV7-2; J: TRBJ1-1; size: few; CDR3: CASSLGAGLSRVFEAFF; DNA: TGTGCCAGCAGCTTAGGGGCAGGGCTATCACGGGTCTTCGAAGCTTTCTTT
D: .; V: TRBV11-2; J: TRBJ1-6; size: .; CDR3: CASSLKRPGRPAYNSPLHF; DNA: TGTGCCAGCAGCTTAAAACGGCCAGGCCGCCCGGCATATAATTCACCCCTCCACTTT
D: .; V: TRBV2; J: TRBJ2-1; size: .; CDR3: CASLRFGNEQFF; DNA: TGTGCCAGTTTGCGGTTTGGGAATGAGCAGTTCTTC
D: TRBD2; V: TRBV7-9; J: TRBJ2-1; size: .; CDR3: CASSQPGLTNNEQFF; DNA: TGTGCCAGCAGCCAACCGGGACTAACTAACAATGAGCAGTTCTTC
D: TRBD1; V: TRBV29-1; J: TRBJ1-2; size: few; CDR3: CSASGTAFNYGYTF; DNA: TGCAGCGCCTCCGGGACAGCCTTTAACTATGGCTACACCTTC
D: TRBD1; V: TRBV9; J: TRBJ1-2; size: .; CDR3: CASSSGQGGPYGYTF; DNA: TGTGCCAGCAGCTCCGGACAGGGGGGTCCCTATGGCTACACCTTC
D: .; V: TRBV15; J: TRBJ1-1; size: .; CDR3: CATSRDPPTGLETEAFF; DNA: TGTGCCACCAGCAGAGATCCCCCCACAGGGTTGGAGACTGAAGCTTTCTTT
D: TRBD2; V: TRBV7-8; J: TRBJ2-1; size: .; CDR3: CASSSYLLAVNYNEQFF; DNA: TGTGCCAGCAGCTCGTACCTACTAGCGGTAAACTACAATGAGCAGTTCTTC
D: .; V: TRBV6-6; J: TRBJ2-4; size: .; CDR3: CANGEGKNIQYF; DNA: TGTGCCAACGGTGAGGGCAAAAACATTCAGTACTTC
D: .; V: TRBV27; J: TRBJ2-3; size: .; CDR3: CASSFRLASTDTQYF; DNA: TGTGCCAGCAGTTTTCGGCTAGCGAGCACAGATACGCAGTATTTT
D: TRBD1; V: TRBV12-5; J: TRBJ2-7; size: .; CDR3: CASGQIKGQGQYYEQYF; DNA: TGTGCTAGTGGTCAAATCAAAGGACAGGGACAGTACTACGAGCAGTACTTC
D: .; V: TRBV4-3; J: TRBJ1-6; size: .; CDR3: CASSQESRAGYNSPLHF; DNA: TGCGCCAGCAGCCAAGAGTCTCGAGCAGGGTATAATTCACCCCTCCACTTT
D: TRBD1; V: TRBV2; J: TRBJ2-7; size: .; CDR3: CASSDPTGGADEQYF; DNA: TGTGCCAGCAGTGACCCGACAGGGGGGGCGGACGAGCAGTACTTC
D: TRBD2; V: TRBV28; J: TRBJ2-1; size: .; CDR3: CASSLRAGYNEQFF; DNA: TGTGCCAGCAGTTTAAGAGCGGGATACAATGAGCAGTTCTTC
D: TRBD2; V: TRBV6-6; J: TRBJ2-7; size: .; CDR3: CASRGREGREQYF; DNA: TGTGCCAGCAGAGGGCGGGAGGGGAGAGAGCAGTACTTC
D: .; V: TRBV30; J: TRBJ2-5; size: .; CDR3: CAWRGGETQYF; DNA: TGTGCCTGGAGGGGGGGAGAGACCCAGTACTTC
D: TRBD1; V: TRBV5-1; J: TRBJ2-1; size: .; CDR3: CASSGGQVTYNEQFF; DNA: TGCGCCAGCAGCGGGGGACAGGTCACCTACAATGAGCAGTTCTTC
D: .; V: TRBV2; J: TRBJ1-4; size: few; CDR3: CASSEEGGGAREKLFF; DNA: TGTGCCAGCAGTGAAGAGGGCGGGGGGGCCCGGGAAAAACTGTTTTTT
D: TRBD2; V: TRBV9; J: TRBJ2-2; size: .; CDR3: CASSGASGRGTGELFF; DNA: TGTGCCAGCAGCGGCGCTAGCGGGAGAGGAACCGGGGAGCTGTTTTTT
D: .; V: TRBV5-6; J: TRBJ1-1; size: .; CDR3: CASSLVAGETEAFF; DNA: TGTGCCAGCAGCTTGGTTGCAGGGGAAACTGAAGCTTTCTTT
D: TRBD2; V: TRBV6-1; J: TRBJ2-1; size: once; CDR3: CASSEWGGLAGGVGNEQFF; DNA: TGTGCCAGCAGTGAATGGGGGGGACTAGCGGGAGGCGTGGGCAATGAGCAGTTCTTC
D: .; V: TRBV6-5; J: TRBJ2-1; size: .; CDR3: CASSSDSSYNEQFF; DNA: TGTGCCAGCAGTTCAGACAGTTCCTACAATGAGCAGTTCTTC
D: .; V: TRBV9; J: TRBJ1-2; size: few; CDR3: CASSVSAGASGGGYTF; DNA: TGTGCCAGCAGCGTATCGGCAGGGGCGTCCGGGGGGGGCTACACCTTC
D: TRBD2; V: TRBV27; J: TRBJ2-1; size: .; CDR3: CASSLEAGGHNEQFF; DNA: TGTGCCAGCAGTCTAGAAGCGGGAGGCCACAATGAGCAGTTCTTC
D: .; V: TRBV5-6; J: TRBJ1-3; size: .; CDR3: CASSFGRDSGNTIYF; DNA: TGTGCCAGCAGTTTCGGCAGGGACTCTGGAAACACCATATATTTT
D: .; V: TRBV18; J: TRBJ1-5; size: .; CDR3: CASSPGGQPQHF; DNA: TGTGCCAGCTCACCAGGGGGCCAGCCCCAGCATTTT
D: .; V: TRBV2; J: TRBJ2-1; size: .; CDR3: CASSEMGQHSSYNEQFF; DNA: TGTGCCAGCAGTGAGATGGGGCAGCACAGCTCCTACAATGAGCAGTTCTTC
D: TRBD2; V: TRBV5-1; J: TRBJ2-3; size: .; CDR3: CASSFLAGATDTQYF; DNA: TGCGCCAGCAGCTTCCTAGCGGGGGCCACAGATACGCAGTATTTT
D: .; V: TRBV28; J: TRBJ2-7; size: .; CDR3: CASMDPARDEQYF; DNA: TGTGCCAGCATGGACCCGGCCAGGGACGAGCAGTACTTC
D: TRBD2; V: TRBV9; J: TRBJ2-5; size: .; CDR3: CASSVQIAGDETQYF; DNA: TGTGCCAGCAGCGTACAGATAGCGGGGGACGAGACCCAGTACTTC
D: .; V: TRBV5-6; J: TRBJ2-1; size: .; CDR3: CASSLGLGSPHEQFF; DNA: TGTGCCAGCAGCTTGGGACTAGGATCCCCACATGAGCAGTTCTTC
D: .; V: TRBV6-1; J: TRBJ2-5; size: .; CDR3: CASSGGRQGETQYF; DNA: TGTGCCAGCAGTGGTGGTCGTCAGGGCGAGACCCAGTACTTC
D: .; V: TRBV7-3; J: TRBJ2-1; size: .; CDR3: CASSLVDNEQFF; DNA: TGTGCCAGCAGCTTAGTCGACAATGAGCAGTTCTTC
D: TRBD2; V: TRBV29-1; J: TRBJ2-5; size: few; CDR3: CSGRLAGGPQETQYF; DNA: TGCAGCGGACGACTAGCGGGGGGGCCCCAAGAGACCCAGTACTTC
D: TRBD1; V: TRBV19; J: TRBJ1-5; size: .; CDR3: CATPKREGGRNQPQHF; DNA: TGTGCCACCCCGAAGAGGGAAGGGGGCCGCAATCAGCCCCAGCATTTT
D: .; V: TRBV29-1; J: TRBJ1-1; size: few; CDR3: CSVEGRTEAFF; DNA: TGCAGCGTCGAGGGTCGGACTGAAGCTTTCTTT
D: TRBD2; V: TRBV9; J: TRBJ2-1; size: .; CDR3: CASSVASGGGNEQFF; DNA: TGTGCCAGCAGCGTAGCTAGCGGGGGGGGCAATGAGCAGTTCTTC
D: .; V: TRBV5-1; J: TRBJ2-5; size: .; CDR3: CASTEGRTQYF; DNA: TGCGCCAGCACGGAGGGCCGGACCCAGTACTTC
D: .; V: TRBV4-2; J: TRBJ2-7; size: few; CDR3: CASSQDRTDMSHEQYF; DNA: TGTGCCAGCAGCCAAGATCGAACAGACATGTCCCACGAGCAGTACTTC